This TCR beta chain stems from a study of T-cell memory formation after mild COVID-19. In the study overall: Clusters were largely donor specific.

Study findings and constraints: Shrinking CD4+ clones resided mostly in CM and EM, and CD8+ ones in EMRA. The pre-infection memory compartment contained some responding clones, suggesting cross-reactive memory joined. Unconfirmed was the SARS-CoV-2 specificity of second-wave clones that peaked on day 37.

This CDR3 spans 13 amino acids. Germline-derived CDR1 and CDR2 are SQVTM and ANQGSEA. V shed 7 bases and J shed 4 bases, with 14 bases lying between them. From the 5' RACE reads, TCRdb called clonotypes with MiXCR, one entry per CDR3 protein. The repertoire includes around 450,000 distinct CDR3 sequences, about 20% of them detected once, and 7.5% to 9.5% sits in the top ten. Note on this clonotype: Antigen specificity is unknown.

The clonotype was recovered from an adult woman who had mild COVID-19 (a few samples of this study predate the infection). Cell type and time point are not known. Sample: PBMCs or a T cell subset sorted from them (not recorded which). The chain uses TRBV29-1 and TRBJ2-1, with D possibly TRBD2 on 5 matching bases. Here the CDR3 DNA reads TGCAGCGCCGTACTACCGGGATACAATGAGCAGTTCTTC. Protein: CSAVLPGYNEQFF.